A single sample gave rise to the 16 T cell receptor beta chains below, sequenced in a study of T cells in localized non-small cell lung cancer. Data came from immunoSEQ multiplex PCR; TCRdb stores just in-frame clones and leaves some out. In the table there are 70,000 or so clones, 84% of which are singletons. The starting material was peripheral blood, obtained before any cancer treatment. The receptor source for this set is a female donor aged 60 or older with stage I lung adenocarcinoma.

V is TRBV5-1 and J is TRBJ2-5; D possibly corresponds to TRBD1 (6 bases). The CDR3 contains 15 residues. V lost 4 bases and J lost 3, with 16 bases in between. Germline CDR1 is SGHRS and CDR2 is YFSETQ. The CDR3 loop reads CASSPISAGEETQYF. DNA for the CDR3: TGCGCCAGCAGCCCAATCTCGGCAGGGGAAGAGACCCAGTACTTC.

The chain links TRBV4-1 to TRBJ2-3; D possibly corresponds to TRBD2 (5 bases). Germline V gene data show CDR1 as MGHRA and CDR2 as YSYEKL. The V gene lost 4 bases and the J gene lost 2 bases, with 13 bases spanning the gap. CDR3 length: 15 residues. The CDR3 reads CASSREGSSTDTQYF. The CDR3 coding sequence is TGCGCCAGCAGCCGAGAGGGTAGCTCCACAGATACGCAGTATTTT.

This rearrangement joins TRBV2 to TRBJ1-1; D gene unclear. Deletions cut 7 bases from V and 4 bases from J, with 13 bases between. CDR1 SNHLY and CDR2 FYNNEI come from the germline V gene. This CDR3 is built from 13 residues. Here the CDR3 reads CASTNGPGTEAFF. CDR3 coding DNA: TGTGCCAGCACAAACGGACCTGGCACTGAAGCTTTCTTT.

V gene TRBV5-4 combines with J gene TRBJ2-5; 12 bases align to TRBD2. The germline V gene has CDR1 SGHNT and CDR2 YYREEE (reference sequence). The V gene end was trimmed by 4 bases and the J gene end by 3 bases; junction bases not matched to a gene: 7. The CDR3 extends over 16 amino acids. The DNA of the CDR3 is TGTGCCAGCAGCCTTGAGGCTAGCGGGAGGGAAGAGACCCAGTACTTC. Residues: CASSLEASGREETQYF.

This chain connects TRBV5-1 to TRBJ2-7; 7 bases match TRBD1. With V trimmed by 4 bases and J by 2 bases, 3 bases remained unmatched. CDR1 and CDR2 from the germline V gene are SGHRS and YFSETQ. CDR3 length: 13 amino acids. For the CDR3, the DNA is TGCGCCAGCAGCCCAGGGACAGCCTACGAGCAGTACTTC. This sequence encodes CASSPGTAYEQYF.

In this sample, this clone turned up a few times. V usage is TRBV18 and J usage is TRBJ2-7; 9 nucleotides align to TRBD2. This CDR3 comprises 15 residues. The germline CDR1 and CDR2 sequences are KGHSH and LQKENI. J gave up 4 bases and V 2 bases, and 6 bases lay outside the gene matches. The CDR3 nucleotides read TGTGCCAGCTCACCAACCAGCGGGGGGTTATACGAGCAGTACTTC. Translation gives CASSPTSGGLYEQYF.

The chain uses TRBV7-9 and TRBJ2-3, with D possibly matching TRBD2 (6 bases). The CDR3 consists of 16 residues. V lost 1 base, J lost 2 bases, and 13 bases lay in between. Per germline, CDR1 SEHNR and CDR2 FQNEAQ (reference sequence). The CDR3 loop is CASSLGGDHLTDTQYF. Here the CDR3 DNA reads TGTGCCAGCAGCTTAGGGGGGGACCACCTCACAGATACGCAGTATTTT.

The chain couples TRBV2 to TRBJ1-4; possibly TRBD1 for D (6 bases). CDR3 length: 17 residues. Trimming took 0 bases from V and 7 from J, leaving 18 bases between them. Germline loops: CDR1 SNHLY, CDR2 FYNNEI. CDR3: CASSEAGGSIRGEKLFF. CDR3 bases: TGTGCCAGCAGTGAAGCGGGGGGCAGTATAAGAGGTGAAAAACTGTTTTTT.

The chain combines TRBV7-8 with TRBJ2-3; TRBD1 might be the D (6 bases). This CDR3 has 16 amino acids. V lost 1 base to trimming and J lost 2 bases, with 13 bases between them. Germline-derived CDR1 and CDR2 are SGHVS and FQNEAQ. The CDR3 region is CASSLGGGRNTDTQYF. The CDR3 DNA is TGTGCCAGCAGCTTAGGAGGGGGTCGAAACACAGATACGCAGTATTTT.

There are a few counts of this clone. The chain has TRBV6-1 and TRBJ2-1; D may be TRBD2 (7 bases). The length of the CDR3 is 14 residues. CDR1 MNHNS and CDR2 SASEGT come from the germline V gene. The V and J ends lost 3 bases and 9 bases respectively, with 15 bases between them. The CDR3 reads CASSEGRGPLEQFF. CDR3 DNA: TGTGCCAGCAGTGAGGGGCGGGGGCCCCTTGAGCAGTTCTTC.

The chain joins TRBV5-6 to TRBJ2-7; TRBD1 matches at 11 bases. There are 15 residues in the CDR3. Germline V gene sequence: CDR1 SGHDT, CDR2 YYEEEE. After removal of 6 bases from V and 3 bases from J, the junction contained 8 bases not matched to a gene. In nucleotides, the CDR3 is TGTGCCAGCAACGGACAGGGGGCGCAAGTCTACGAGCAGTACTTC. Translated: CASNGQGAQVYEQYF.

This chain joins TRBV5-5 and TRBJ2-7; 11 nucleotides match TRBD1. The germline V gene encodes CDR1 SGHKS and CDR2 YYEKEE (reference sequence). This CDR3 has 14 amino acids. Unmatched junction bases numbered 4, after V lost 4 bases and J lost 4 bases. CDR3 sequence (DNA): TGTGCCAGCAGCAAAGGACAGGGGGCGTACGAGCAGTACTTC. Translating gives CASSKGQGAYEQYF.

This chain joins TRBV27 and TRBJ2-6; D ambiguous. CDR3 length: 15 amino acids. V lost 3 bases and J lost 0, with 6 bases in between. Germline CDR1 and CDR2: MNHEY and SMNVEV (reference sequence). The CDR3 bases are TGTGCCAGCAGTTTGGGTACCTCTGGGGCCAACGTCCTGACTTTC. Residues: CASSLGTSGANVLTF.

This chain joins TRBV29-1 and TRBJ2-3; maybe TRBD1 (7 bases). CDR1 and CDR2 (germline): SQVTM, ANQGSEA. Trimming took off 3 bases at V and 1 base at J, with 14 bases between the two ends. This CDR3 has 15 amino acids. Here the CDR3 reads CSVEDRRGGTDTQYF. CDR3 coding DNA: TGCAGCGTTGAGGACAGGAGGGGTGGCACAGATACGCAGTATTTT.

The chain uses TRBV19 and TRBJ1-2; TRBD1 matches 8 bases. Germline V gives CDR1 LNHDA, CDR2 SQIVND (reference sequence). V shed 4 bases and J 6 bases; nucleotides not matched to a gene: 7. The CDR3 is 14 residues long. CDR3 residues: CASSNRDRSHGYTF. In DNA form, the CDR3 reads TGTGCCAGTAGTAACCGGGACAGGAGTCATGGCTACACCTTC. The full variable domain, completed using reference TRBV19 and TRBJ1-2, is DGGITQSPKYLFRKEGQNVTLSCEQNLNHDAMYWYRQDPGQGLRLIYYSQIVNDFQKGDIAEGYSVSREKKESFPLTVTSAQKNPTAFYLCASSNRDRSHGYTFGSGTRLTVV.

V usage is TRBV4-3 and J usage is TRBJ2-5, with TRBD1 identical over 7 bases. Germline trimming cut 7 bases from V and 5 bases from J; bases unmatched to any gene: 4. The germline V gene has CDR1 LGHNA and CDR2 YSLEER. The CDR3 spans 12 residues. Here the CDR3 reads CASMEQGETQYF. Written as DNA, the CDR3 is TGCGCCAGCATGGAACAGGGGGAGACCCAGTACTTC.